A single sample gave rise to the 31 T cell receptor beta chains below, sequenced in a study of T cell repertoires in cytomegalovirus infection (dated by TCRdb to the late 2010s). The sample was run on an Illumina HiSeq 1500. TCRdb's own reprocessing of the public reads used fastp at Q25 and MiXCR and kept productive beta chains. Rows with a matching CDR3 protein are joined into one entry that keeps the most common DNA and genes. Recorded for this sample are a few hundred thousand distinct CDR3 sequences; 15% to 20% of them occurred a single time. The ten top clones hold more than 10% of the sample. Sequencing used PBMCs. All receptors derive from a human donor in good health (CMV status not recorded). Some clones in this sample may be carry-over from other donors' samples.

This clonotype was seen a handful of times. V usage is TRBV12-3 or TRBV12-4 and J usage is TRBJ1-6; tentative D call: TRBD1 (6 bases). The CDR3 consists of 14 residues. The V and J ends lost 2 bases and 9 bases respectively, with 11 bases between them. The CDR3 DNA sequence: TGTGCCAGCAGTTTATCAGGGGAAGGTTCACCCCTCCACTTT. Translation gives CASSLSGEGSPLHF.

In this sample, this clonotype turned up many times. This chain connects TRBV20-1 to TRBJ2-7; 10 bases match TRBD1. This CDR3 spans 12 amino acids. Germline V gives CDR1 DFQATT, CDR2 SNEGSKA (reference sequence). V gave up 6 bases and J gave up 6 bases; unmatched junction bases: 5. DNA of the CDR3: TGCAGTGCCGAAGGGACAGGGGTCGAGCAGTACTTC. The encoded protein is CSAEGTGVEQYF.

A single count supports this clonotype. The chain has TRBV5-1 and TRBJ2-5; D remains ambiguous. CDR3 length: 14 amino acids. CDR1 and CDR2 from the germline V gene are SGHRS and YFSETQ. The V gene lost 3 bases and the J gene lost 0 bases, with 9 bases spanning the gap. The CDR3: CASSSAVNQETQYF. The CDR3 DNA sequence: TGCGCCAGCAGCTCGGCGGTGAACCAAGAGACCCAGTACTTC.

This clonotype was observed many times. The rearrangement links TRBV7-2 to TRBJ1-5; D call uncertain. Germline CDR1 reads SGHTA; CDR2 reads FQGNSA. Between the trimmed V and J ends, which lost 7 bases and 7 bases, there was a span of 14 bases. The CDR3 covers 13 residues. The CDR3: CASNHDKEQPQHF. The DNA for the CDR3 is TGTGCCAGCAACCATGACAAGGAGCAGCCCCAGCATTTT.

This rearrangement joins TRBV5-4 to TRBJ1-2, with 10 bases identical to TRBD1. The trim removed 0 bases at V and 2 bases at J, leaving 4 bases unmatched. Germline V gene data show CDR1 as SGHNT and CDR2 as YYREEE (reference sequence). The CDR3 is made up of 16 amino acids. CDR3 amino acids: CASSLGGTGVNYGYTF. In DNA form, the CDR3 reads TGTGCCAGCAGCTTGGGGGGGACAGGGGTGAACTATGGCTACACCTTC.

This clonotype was picked up many times. V is TRBV7-3 and J is TRBJ1-1, with 10 nucleotides matching TRBD1. This CDR3 has 13 residues. CDR1 SGHTA and CDR2 FQGTGA come from the germline V gene. The ends lost 5 bases at V and 6 bases at J; junction bases unmatched: 3. The CDR3, as DNA: TGTGCCAGCAGCCCCGGGACAGGGGCTGAAGCTTTCTTT. This sequence encodes CASSPGTGAEAFF. Drawing the rest from reference TRBV7-3 and TRBJ1-1, the complete variable domain is GAGVSQTPSNKVTEKGKYVELRCDPISGHTALYWYRQSLGQGPEFLIYFQGTGAADDSGLPNDRFFAVRPEGSVSTLKIQRTERGDSAVYLCASSPGTGAEAFFGQGTRLTVV.

This clonotype was detected only a few times. V gene TRBV5-6 combines with J gene TRBJ2-1, with 12 bases matching TRBD2. The CDR3 consists of 16 residues. Germline CDR1 reads SGHDT; CDR2 reads YYEEEE. Trimming removed 4 bases from V and 9 bases from J; junction bases left unmatched: 11. Written as DNA, the CDR3 is TGTGCCAGCAGCGAAGGACTAGCGGGGCCCTCGGGTGAGCAGTTCTTC. It translates to CASSEGLAGPSGEQFF.

This clonotype was found many times. V gene TRBV7-2 combines with J gene TRBJ2-7, with 13 bases lining up with TRBD2. V dropped 8 bases and J dropped 4; count of bases not matched to a gene: 8. Germline loops: CDR1 SGHTA, CDR2 FQGNSA. The CDR3 totals 15 residues. The CDR3 DNA reads as TGTGCCAGCCAACTAGCGGGGGGGCCAGTATACGAGCAGTACTTC. Its translation is CASQLAGGPVYEQYF.

V gene TRBV6-6 combines with J gene TRBJ2-7; the D gene is possibly TRBD1 (5 bases). V gave up 7 bases and J gave up 3 bases, with 13 bases separating them. This CDR3 is 13 amino acids long. Germline V CDR1 and CDR2: MNHNY, SVGAGI (reference sequence). The CDR3 spells CASMAGWGYEQYF. CDR3 sequence (DNA): TGTGCCAGCATGGCAGGGTGGGGCTACGAGCAGTACTTC.

The chain joins TRBV5-4 to TRBJ2-7, with TRBD1 as a possible D gene (6 bases). The CDR3 is made up of 15 amino acids. Deletions cut 1 base from V and 2 bases from J, with 13 bases between. Germline values: CDR1 SGHNT, CDR2 YYREEE (reference sequence). The CDR3 bases are TGTGCCAGCAGCTTGAATTTAGGGGACACCTACGAGCAGTACTTC. This gives the protein CASSLNLGDTYEQYF.

V is TRBV6-1 and J is TRBJ2-5; a weak D match, TRBD2 (5 bases). The V gene's germline CDR1 is MNHNS and CDR2 SASEGT. The length of the CDR3 is 17 residues. The V and J ends lost 5 bases and 4 bases respectively, with 23 bases between them. In nucleotides, the CDR3 is TGTGCCAGCAGTAGATCCTCACTAGGTACTAGAGGAGAGACCCAGTACTTC. It specifies CASSRSSLGTRGETQYF.

V gene TRBV12-3 or TRBV12-4 combines with J gene TRBJ1-5; TRBD1 matches at 8 bases. J lost 3 bases, V lost 4 bases, and 11 bases had no gene match. This CDR3 has 17 amino acids. CDR3 coding DNA: TGTGCCAGCAGTTCTTACCGCCCGGACAGGGTCAATCAGCCCCAGCATTTT. Translated, it gives CASSSYRPDRVNQPQHF.

This clonotype was counted ten times or more. This chain joins TRBV12-3 or TRBV12-4 and TRBJ1-4; TRBD1 might be the D (6 bases). The CDR3 is 12 amino acids. V was pared by 6 bases and J by 12 bases, with 14 bases between. In DNA form, the CDR3 reads TGTGCCAGCAGCAATTCGGGGGCAGAACTGTTTTTT. Protein: CASSNSGAELFF.

The sample holds many counts of this clonotype. The V call is TRBV24-1, the J call TRBJ1-5; 11 positions match TRBD1. From germline, CDR1 is KGHDR and CDR2 SFDVKD. The trim removed 4 bases at V and 8 bases at J, leaving 9 bases unmatched. CDR3 length: 16 amino acids. The CDR3 protein is CATSDSRTGGVEPQHF. For the CDR3, the DNA is TGTGCCACCAGTGACTCCAGGACAGGGGGCGTGGAGCCCCAGCATTTT.

The chain employs TRBV5-1 and TRBJ1-1, with no clear D. V was pared by 4 bases and J by 3 bases, with 19 bases between. Germline V CDR1 and CDR2: SGHRS, YFSETQ. The CDR3 sequence is 16 residues long. CDR3 sequence reads: CASSPKGPTPDTEAFF. CDR3 nucleotide sequence: TGCGCCAGCAGCCCGAAAGGACCGACACCTGACACTGAAGCTTTCTTT.

CDR3 DNA sequence: TGTGCCAGCAGCGGACAGGGGGTGAGCCTCGGGGCCAACGTCCTGACTTTC. Translation: CASSGQGVSLGANVLTF. This rearrangement joins TRBV9 to TRBJ2-6; 9 bases match TRBD1. This CDR3 is 17 amino acids long. Per germline, CDR1 SGDLS and CDR2 YYNGEE. The junction had 8 bases not matched to a gene; V was cut back by 3 bases and J by 4 bases.

This chain joins TRBV6-2 or TRBV6-3 and TRBJ1-1; possibly TRBD1 for D (6 bases). The CDR3 consists of 13 residues. The germline V and J ends were trimmed by 8 bases and 0 bases, with 10 bases remaining between them. The germline CDR1 and CDR2 sequences are MNHEY and SVGEGT. The CDR3 is CASQGHLNTEAFF. As DNA, the CDR3 is TGTGCCAGCCAGGGGCACTTGAACACTGAAGCTTTCTTT.

This clonotype appeared a few times. This rearrangement joins TRBV5-4 to TRBJ1-3, with D perhaps matching TRBD1 (5 bases). This CDR3 contains 14 residues. The V end was cut by 4 bases, the J end by 6 bases, with 14 bases between. Germline V lookup: CDR1 SGHNT, CDR2 YYREEE (reference sequence). CDR3: CASSIGTVPNTIYF. CDR3 nucleotide sequence: TGTGCCAGCAGCATCGGGACGGTCCCAAACACCATATATTTT.

This rearrangement joins TRBV7-6 to TRBJ2-1; either TRBD1 or TRBD2 may fit D (6 bases each). CDR1 and CDR2 from the germline V gene are SGHVS and FNYEAQ. V lost 5 bases, J lost 6 bases, and 23 bases lay in between. The CDR3 totals 17 residues. CDR3 nucleotides: TGTGCCAGCAGCCAGACATTGACAGGAGGGGGGACCAATGAGCAGTTCTTC. Translation gives CASSQTLTGGGTNEQFF. The full variable domain, in which reference TRBV7-6 and TRBJ2-1 provide the parts outside the CDR3, is GAGVSQSPRYKVTKRGQDVALRCDPISGHVSLYWYRQALGQGPEFLTYFNYEAQQDKSGLPNDRFSAERPEGSISTLTIQRTEQRDSAMYRCASSQTLTGGGTNEQFFGPGTRLTVL.

This clonotype was seen a few times. Here the CDR3 reads CAISESIGTGFGYTF. The DNA of the CDR3 is TGTGCCATCAGTGAGTCGATCGGGACAGGATTTGGCTACACCTTC. The chain employs TRBV10-3 and TRBJ1-2; 8 positions agree with TRBD1. The CDR3 contains 15 residues. After removal of 0 bases from V and 7 bases from J, the junction contained 7 bases not matched to a gene. Per the germline V gene, CDR1 is ENHRY and CDR2 is SYGVKD.

This clonotype was counted ten times or more. This rearrangement joins TRBV12-3 or TRBV12-4 to TRBJ2-7, with 9 bases that match TRBD1. This CDR3 is 15 amino acids long. V gave up 0 bases and J gave up 6 bases; unmatched junction bases: 6. The CDR3 sequence: CASSLAPTTGGEQYF. CDR3 nucleotides: TGTGCCAGCAGTTTAGCACCCACGACAGGGGGCGAGCAGTACTTC.

The rearrangement joins TRBV27 to TRBJ1-1, with D possibly matching TRBD1 (6 bases). The V end lost 6 bases, the J end lost 4 bases, and 21 bases lay between the germline ends. The CDR3 covers 16 residues. Germline loops: CDR1 MNHEY, CDR2 SMNVEV (reference sequence). CDR3 sequence (DNA): TGTGCCAGCAGCTTTTATTCCGGGGGCCCGGGCACTGAAGCTTTCTTT. It yields the protein CASSFYSGGPGTEAFF.

V is TRBV9 and J is TRBJ2-3, with 7 bases matching TRBD2. V gave up 0 bases and J gave up 3 bases; unmatched junction bases: 1. Germline V gene lookup returns CDR1 SGDLS and CDR2 YYNGEE. This CDR3 spans 14 amino acids. CDR3 in DNA: TGTGCCAGCAGCGTAGTGGGAGGGACAGATACGCAGTATTTT. Amino acids: CASSVVGGTDTQYF.

There are many counts of this clonotype. The rearrangement uses TRBV12-3 or TRBV12-4 and TRBJ1-1; a weak D match, TRBD1 (5 bases). This CDR3 has 15 amino acids. The V and J ends lost 6 bases and 4 bases respectively, with 18 bases between them. CDR3 sequence reads: CASRGSAGGITEAFF. CDR3 nucleotide sequence: TGTGCCAGCAGGGGTTCGGCCGGGGGTATCACTGAAGCTTTCTTT.

The gene calls are TRBV28 and TRBJ1-2; D is unresolved. The V and J ends lost 7 bases and 5 bases respectively, with 8 bases between them. CDR1 is MDHEN, CDR2 SYDVKM, per germline. There are 11 residues in the CDR3. This CDR3 is CASTASYGYTF. The CDR3 DNA follows: TGTGCCAGCACGGCCTCGTATGGCTACACCTTC.

This clonotype was found many times. The rearrangement joins TRBV4-1 to TRBJ1-6; D is ambiguous. Germline CDR1 MGHRA, CDR2 YSYEKL. The CDR3 has 14 amino acids. V was clipped by 5 bases and J by 5 bases, with 10 bases between them. CDR3 DNA sequence: TGCGCCAGCAGCTCTTGGGAGGATAATTCACCCCTCCACTTT. It codes for CASSSWEDNSPLHF.

The chain's CDR3 is CASSLNRGELFF. In DNA form, the CDR3 reads TGTGCCAGCAGTTTAAATAGGGGGGAGCTGTTTTTT. The rearrangement uses TRBV12-3 or TRBV12-4 and TRBJ2-2, with D unresolved. V was clipped by 2 bases and J by 8 bases, with 6 bases between them. This CDR3 spans 12 amino acids.

This clonotype has at least ten counts. The rearrangement links TRBV28 to TRBJ1-1; D may be TRBD1 (6 bases). This CDR3 spans 16 amino acids. The V end was cut by 3 bases, the J end by 8 bases, with 22 bases between. Germline CDR1 reads MDHEN; CDR2 reads SYDVKM. The CDR3 DNA reads as TGTGCCAGCAGTTTTGGGGATAGACGACAGGAGCTAGAAGCTTTCTTT. Translated: CASSFGDRRQELEAFF.

The CDR3 nucleotides are TGCAGTGCTAGGAAAGGGAACACCGGGGAGCTGTTTTTT. This gives the protein CSARKGNTGELFF. The chain couples TRBV20-1 to TRBJ2-2; D call uncertain. Trimming took off 3 bases at V and 1 base at J, with 6 bases between the two ends. CDR1 and CDR2 from the germline V gene are DFQATT and SNEGSKA (reference sequence). This CDR3 contains 13 residues.

The CDR3 loop is CSVAAGRGQPQHF. In DNA, the CDR3 is TGCAGTGTGGCGGCCGGCCGGGGGCAGCCCCAGCATTTT. The chain couples TRBV20-1 to TRBJ1-5; D perhaps matches TRBD1 (5 bases). The CDR3 runs 13 residues. Germline loops: CDR1 DFQATT, CDR2 SNEGSKA (reference sequence). V was pared by 7 bases and J by 7 bases, with 17 bases between.

This clonotype was seen a handful of times. The chain joins TRBV12-3 or TRBV12-4 to TRBJ2-1; TRBD2 matches 12 bases. The CDR3 is 15 residues long. V lost 7 bases to trimming and J lost 10 bases; unmatched junction nucleotides: 11. The CDR3 sequence: CASTPASGGAAEQFF. CDR3 coding DNA: TGTGCCAGCACCCCGGCTAGCGGGGGGGCGGCGGAGCAGTTCTTC.